The 6 T cell receptor beta chains below all came from one sample that was sequenced in a study of shared clonotypes between healthy human individuals. Using immunoSEQ multiplex PCR, the repertoire was profiled, and TCRdb retains in-frame clones only, with some absent. The sample lists about 990,000 clones, around 82% occurring once. What was sequenced was memory CD4+ T cells from PBMCs. Subset: CD45RA-negative fraction. The origin of the receptors is a man between 18 and 29 years old in good health. Some clones in this sample may be carry-over from other donors' samples.

The CDR3 coding sequence is TGTGCCAGCAGCCGGGGAGGGCCAACTAATGAAAAACTGTTTTTT. As protein: CASSRGGPTNEKLFF. The gene calls are TRBV7-2 and TRBJ1-4; D remains ambiguous. The CDR3 runs 15 residues. The germline V and J ends were trimmed by 5 bases and 0 bases, with 10 bases remaining between them. Germline values: CDR1 SGHTA, CDR2 FQGNSA.

V is TRBV7-3 and J is TRBJ2-2; unclear D gene. CDR1 SGHTA and CDR2 FQGTGA come from the germline V gene. The V end lost 5 bases, the J end lost 4 bases, and 11 bases lay between the germline ends. CDR3 length: 14 amino acids. In DNA, the CDR3 is TGTGCCAGCAGCCGAGGACCCATCACCGGGGAGCTGTTTTTT. It is translated as CASSRGPITGELFF.

The chain combines TRBV28 with TRBJ1-5, with 7 bases matching TRBD1. Germline V gene sequence: CDR1 MDHEN, CDR2 SYDVKM. The CDR3 runs to 14 residues. Trimming took 5 bases from V and 6 from J; bases not matched to a gene: 7. The CDR3 region has the DNA TGTGCCAGCAGTCAGGGACAGCAGCGTCAGCCCCAGCATTTT. Encoded protein: CASSQGQQRQPQHF.

This chain connects TRBV7-9 to TRBJ2-1; a possible D gene is TRBD1 (5 bases). Trimming stripped 5 bases from V and 4 bases from J, with 12 bases between. The CDR3 is made up of 14 amino acids. Germline V CDR1 and CDR2: SEHNR, FQNEAQ (reference sequence). The DNA of the CDR3 is TGTGCCAGCAGCCAGATAGCAGGGTACAATGAGCAGTTCTTC. Translating gives CASSQIAGYNEQFF.

The V call is TRBV19, the J call TRBJ2-1; TRBD2 matches 13 bases. Germline assignment: CDR1 LNHDA and CDR2 SQIVND (reference sequence). V trimming: 5 bases; J trimming: 4 bases; junction bases outside the gene matches: 2. The CDR3 is made up of 15 amino acids. The CDR3 here is CASSLLAGGYNEQFF. The CDR3 DNA reads as TGTGCCAGTAGTCTACTAGCGGGAGGGTACAATGAGCAGTTCTTC. Filled out from reference TRBV19 and TRBJ2-1, the complete variable domain reads DGGITQSPKYLFRKEGQNVTLSCEQNLNHDAMYWYRQDPGQGLRLIYYSQIVNDFQKGDIAEGYSVSREKKESFPLTVTSAQKNPTAFYLCASSLLAGGYNEQFFGPGTRLTVL.

A note on this clone: This likely reflects a read error, since a far larger clone is one base away. This chain joins TRBV4-2 and TRBJ2-7; a possible D gene is TRBD2 (6 bases). Trimming cost V 2 bases and J 3 bases, with 11 bases left between them. The germline CDR1 and CDR2 sequences are LGHNA and YNFKEQ. CDR3 length: 14 residues. CDR3 sequence (DNA): TGTGCCAGCAGCCAACTAGCGAGAGACTACGAGCAGTACTTC. This sequence encodes CASSQLARDYEQYF.